This T cell receptor beta chain was retrieved from a study of CXCR3-negative and CXCR3-positive naive CD8 T cells. General study points: Comparably high diversity marked both naive subsets, whereas memory CD8+ cells had much lower diversity.

Remarks on this clonotype: Its antigen remains unidentified.

UMI-tagged TRB cDNA libraries were built via 5' RACE. Following a re-call of the 5' RACE reads, TCRdb has one entry per CDR3 protein and lacks DNA. This repertoire includes 38,000 or so distinct CDR3 sequences. This receptor was obtained from a human donor in good health. Some clones in this sample may be carry-over from other donors' samples. Sequences were obtained from naive CXCR3- CD8+ T cells from blood. Subset denoted: CD45RO-CCR7+CD27+CD95- naive CD8+ T cells lacking CXCR3 (TNR3-).

The chain's CDR3 is CASGQGLAGNEQYF. The chain carries TRBV12-5 and TRBJ2-7; TCRdb lists TRBD2, though no DNA is available to test this call. Germline CDR1 reads LGHNT; CDR2 reads FRNRAP. This CDR3 is built from 14 residues.